Here is one T cell receptor (beta chain) with its context. Its specificity is unknown. The CDR3 has 14 residues. CDR1 and CDR2 from the germline V gene are SGHDT and YYEEEE. Trimming removed 0 bases from V and 6 bases from J, with 13 bases in between. These data are taken from a study of T cell responses to AZD1222 COVID-19 vaccine. Study observations and caveats: Donors in the cohort were predominantly white British and more often female, and clonal diversity was possibly underestimated. Increased Spike-specific TCR breadth and depth were observed after two AZD1222 doses.

Using immunoSEQ multiplex PCR, the repertoire was profiled, and TCRdb retains in-frame clones only, with some absent. This sample has 55,000 to 65,000 clones, with roughly 80% found just once. The specimen was peripheral blood, collected 28 days after the second AZD1222 dose. The receptor's source is an adult who received the AZD1222 COVID-19 vaccine. This chain connects TRBV5-6 to TRBJ2-7, with D uncertain. The CDR3 DNA is TGTGCCAGCAGCTTGGCCGGACCGCAGCCCGAGCAGTACTTC. Translated, it gives CASSLAGPQPEQYF.